The entry below describes one T cell receptor (beta chain). Antigen unknown. The sample is drawn from a study of cytomegalovirus exposure and HLA in healthy donors. Study-wide context: The Caucasian-associated ancestry cluster held less than 85% of roughly 370 genotyped donors.

A multiplex PCR was run with 60 Vbeta primers and 13 Jbeta primers. Here immunoSEQ multiplex PCR was the method, and the copy in TCRdb shows in-frame clones only, minus some. The sample yields some 200,000 clones, 79% seen once. Study-level points and caveats: Later, TCR association rates were found to vary by HLA locus, highest for DRB1 and lowest for HLA-C.

Germline CDR1 and CDR2: MDHEN and SYDVKM. This CDR3 region has 16 residues. V lost 7 bases to trimming and J lost 6 bases; unmatched junction nucleotides: 12. The V gene is TRBV28, the J gene TRBJ1-5, with 10 bases fitting TRBD1. Sequenced sample: PBMCs. This clonotype was sampled from a man over 45 in good health and CMV-seronegative. The CDR3 protein is CASTTSRTGGIQPQHF. Written as DNA, the CDR3 is TGTGCCAGCACCACATCCAGGACAGGGGGAATTCAGCCCCAGCATTTT.